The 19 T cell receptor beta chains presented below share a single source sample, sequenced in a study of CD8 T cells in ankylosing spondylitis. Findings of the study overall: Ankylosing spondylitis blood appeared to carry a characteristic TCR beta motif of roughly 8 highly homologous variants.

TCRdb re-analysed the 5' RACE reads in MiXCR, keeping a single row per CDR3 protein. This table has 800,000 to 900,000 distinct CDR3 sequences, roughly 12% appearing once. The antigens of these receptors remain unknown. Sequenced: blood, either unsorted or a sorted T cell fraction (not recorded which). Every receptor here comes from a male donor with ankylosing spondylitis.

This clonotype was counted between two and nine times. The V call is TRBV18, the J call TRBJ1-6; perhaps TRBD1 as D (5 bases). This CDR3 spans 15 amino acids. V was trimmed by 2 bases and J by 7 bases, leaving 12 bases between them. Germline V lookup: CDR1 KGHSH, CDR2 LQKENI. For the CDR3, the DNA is TGTGCCAGCTCACCATATGGGACCCGCAATTCACCCCTCCACTTT. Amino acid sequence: CASSPYGTRNSPLHF.

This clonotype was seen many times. The CDR3 here is CASSLVRTSGGTNSYNEQFF. Here the CDR3 DNA reads TGCGCCAGCAGCTTGGTTCGGACTAGCGGGGGGACAAACTCCTACAATGAGCAGTTCTTC. V gene TRBV5-1 combines with J gene TRBJ2-1; 14 nucleotides align to TRBD2. This CDR3 spans 20 amino acids. The V and J ends lost 0 bases and 0 bases, in that order; junction bases with no gene match: 8. CDR1 SGHRS and CDR2 YFSETQ come from the germline V gene.

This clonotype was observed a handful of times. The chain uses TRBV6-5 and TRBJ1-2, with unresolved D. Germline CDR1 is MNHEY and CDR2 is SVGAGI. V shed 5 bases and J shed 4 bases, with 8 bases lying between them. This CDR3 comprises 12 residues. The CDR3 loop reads CASSQDGYGYTF. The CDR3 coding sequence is TGTGCCAGCAGTCAGGACGGCTATGGCTACACCTTC.

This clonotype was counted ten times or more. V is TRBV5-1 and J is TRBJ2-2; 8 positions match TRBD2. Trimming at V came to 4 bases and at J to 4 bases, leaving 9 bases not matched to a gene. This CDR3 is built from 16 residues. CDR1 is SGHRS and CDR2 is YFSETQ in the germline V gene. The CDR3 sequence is CASSPAGLDLTGELFF. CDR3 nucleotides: TGCGCCAGCAGCCCTGCGGGACTAGATCTCACCGGGGAGCTGTTTTTT.

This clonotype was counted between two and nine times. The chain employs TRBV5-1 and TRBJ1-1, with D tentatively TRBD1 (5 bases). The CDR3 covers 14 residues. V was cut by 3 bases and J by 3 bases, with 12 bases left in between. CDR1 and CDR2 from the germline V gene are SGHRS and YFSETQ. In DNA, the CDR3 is TGCGCCAGCAGCTCCGGGGCGTCGCACACTGAAGCTTTCTTT. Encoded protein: CASSSGASHTEAFF. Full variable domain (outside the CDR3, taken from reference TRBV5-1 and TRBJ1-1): KAGVTQTPRYLIKTRGQQVTLSCSPISGHRSVSWYQQTPGQGLQFLFEYFSETQRNKGNFPGRFSGRQFSNSRSEMNVSTLELGDSALYLCASSSGASHTEAFFGQGTRLTVV.

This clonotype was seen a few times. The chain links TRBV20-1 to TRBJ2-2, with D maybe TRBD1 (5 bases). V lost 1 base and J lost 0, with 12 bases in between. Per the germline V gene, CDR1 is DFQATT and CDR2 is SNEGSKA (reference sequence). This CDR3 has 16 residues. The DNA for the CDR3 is TGCAGTGCTAGAGTTCAAGGGGTTCCGAACACCGGGGAGCTGTTTTTT. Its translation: CSARVQGVPNTGELFF.

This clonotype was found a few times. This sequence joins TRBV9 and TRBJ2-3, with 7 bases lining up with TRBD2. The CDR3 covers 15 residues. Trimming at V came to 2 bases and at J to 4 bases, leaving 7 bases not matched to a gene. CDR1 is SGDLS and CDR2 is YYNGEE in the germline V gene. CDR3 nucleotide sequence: TGTGCCAGCAGCGTTCTGGCGGGAGTGGCAGATACGCAGTATTTT. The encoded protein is CASSVLAGVADTQYF. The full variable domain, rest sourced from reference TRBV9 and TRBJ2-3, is DSGVTQTPKHLITATGQRVTLRCSPRSGDLSVYWYQQSLDQGLQFLIQYYNGEERAKGNILERFSAQQFPDLHSELNLSSLELGDSALYFCASSVLAGVADTQYFGPGTRLTVL.

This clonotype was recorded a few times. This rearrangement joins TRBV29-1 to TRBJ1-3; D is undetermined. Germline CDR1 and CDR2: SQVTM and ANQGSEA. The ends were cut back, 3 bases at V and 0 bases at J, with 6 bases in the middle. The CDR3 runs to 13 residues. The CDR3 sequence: CSVEDFSGNTIYF. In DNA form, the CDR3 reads TGCAGCGTTGAGGACTTCTCTGGAAACACCATATATTTT. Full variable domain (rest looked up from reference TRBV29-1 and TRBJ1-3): SAVISQKPSRDICQRGTSLTIQCQVDSQVTMMFWYRQQPGQSLTLIATANQGSEATYESGFVIDKFPISRPNLTFSTLTVSNMSPEDSSIYLCSVEDFSGNTIYFGEGSWLTVV.

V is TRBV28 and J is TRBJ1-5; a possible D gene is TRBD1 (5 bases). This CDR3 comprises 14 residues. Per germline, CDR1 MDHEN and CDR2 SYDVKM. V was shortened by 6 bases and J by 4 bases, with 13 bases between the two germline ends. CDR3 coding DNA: TGTGCCAGCAGCTTCCCTTGGGGGAATCAGCCCCAGCATTTT. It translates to CASSFPWGNQPQHF.

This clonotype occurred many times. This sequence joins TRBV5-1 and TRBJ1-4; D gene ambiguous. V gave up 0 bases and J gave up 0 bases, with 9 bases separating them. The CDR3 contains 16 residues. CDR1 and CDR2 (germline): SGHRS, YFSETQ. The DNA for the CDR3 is TGCGCCAGCAGCTTGGATGTGGATGCAACTAATGAAAAACTGTTTTTT. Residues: CASSLDVDATNEKLFF. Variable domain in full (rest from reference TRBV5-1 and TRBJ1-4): KAGVTQTPRYLIKTRGQQVTLSCSPISGHRSVSWYQQTPGQGLQFLFEYFSETQRNKGNFPGRFSGRQFSNSRSEMNVSTLELGDSALYLCASSLDVDATNEKLFFGSGTQLSVL.

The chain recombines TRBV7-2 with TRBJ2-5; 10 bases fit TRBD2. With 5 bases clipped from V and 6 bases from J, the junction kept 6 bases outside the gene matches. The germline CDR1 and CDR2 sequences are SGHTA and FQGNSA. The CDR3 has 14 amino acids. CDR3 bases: TGTGCCAGCAGCCCCGGACTAGCGGAGAAGACCCAGTACTTC. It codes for CASSPGLAEKTQYF. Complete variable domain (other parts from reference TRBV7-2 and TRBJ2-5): GAGVSQSPSNKVTEKGKDVELRCDPISGHTALYWYRQSLGQGLEFLIYFQGNSAPDKSGLPSDRFSAERTGGSVSTLTIQRTQQEDSAVYLCASSPGLAEKTQYFGPGTRLLVL.

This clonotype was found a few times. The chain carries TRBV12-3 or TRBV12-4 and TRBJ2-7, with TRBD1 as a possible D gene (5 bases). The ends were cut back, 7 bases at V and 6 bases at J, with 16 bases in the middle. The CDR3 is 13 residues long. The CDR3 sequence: CASTTLRGSEQYF. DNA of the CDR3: TGTGCCAGCACTACCCTAAGGGGCTCCGAGCAGTACTTC.

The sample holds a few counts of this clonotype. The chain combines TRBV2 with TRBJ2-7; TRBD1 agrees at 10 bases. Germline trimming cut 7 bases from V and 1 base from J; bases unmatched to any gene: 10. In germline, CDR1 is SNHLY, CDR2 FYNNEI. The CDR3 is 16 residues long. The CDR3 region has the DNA TGTGCCAGCATCGCTGGATGGACAGGGGGTTCCTACGAGCAGTACTTC. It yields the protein CASIAGWTGGSYEQYF. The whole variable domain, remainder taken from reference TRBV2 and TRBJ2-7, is EPEVTQTPSHQVTQMGQEVILRCVPISNHLYFYWYRQILGQKVEFLVSFYNNEISEKSEIFDDQFSVERPDGSNFTLKIRSTKLEDSAMYFCASIAGWTGGSYEQYFGPGTRLTVT.

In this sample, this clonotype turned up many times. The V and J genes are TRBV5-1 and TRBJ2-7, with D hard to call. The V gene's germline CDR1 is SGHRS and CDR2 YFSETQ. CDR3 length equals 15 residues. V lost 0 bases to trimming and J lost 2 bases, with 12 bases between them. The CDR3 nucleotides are TGCGCCAGCAGCTTGGAAGAGGTGGGTGCCTACGAGCAGTACTTC. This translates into CASSLEEVGAYEQYF.

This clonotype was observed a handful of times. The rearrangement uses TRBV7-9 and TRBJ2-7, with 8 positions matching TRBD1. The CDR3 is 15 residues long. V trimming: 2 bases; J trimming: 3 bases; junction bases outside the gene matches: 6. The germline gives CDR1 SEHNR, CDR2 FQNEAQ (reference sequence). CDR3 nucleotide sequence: TGTGCCAGCAGCTTAAGGACAGGGCAGAGCTACGAGCAGTACTTC. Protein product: CASSLRTGQSYEQYF.

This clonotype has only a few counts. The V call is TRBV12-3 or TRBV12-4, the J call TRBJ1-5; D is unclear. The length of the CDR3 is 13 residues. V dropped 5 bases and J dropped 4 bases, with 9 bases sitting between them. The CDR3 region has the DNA TGTGCCAGCAGTGTAGGGATGAATCAGCCCCAGCATTTT. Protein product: CASSVGMNQPQHF.

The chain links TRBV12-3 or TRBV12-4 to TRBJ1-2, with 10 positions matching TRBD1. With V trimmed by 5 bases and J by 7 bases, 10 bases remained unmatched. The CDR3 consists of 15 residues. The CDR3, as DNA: TGTGCCAGCAGTGACAGGGGGCGAGTCGCATCTGGCTACACCTTC. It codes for CASSDRGRVASGYTF.

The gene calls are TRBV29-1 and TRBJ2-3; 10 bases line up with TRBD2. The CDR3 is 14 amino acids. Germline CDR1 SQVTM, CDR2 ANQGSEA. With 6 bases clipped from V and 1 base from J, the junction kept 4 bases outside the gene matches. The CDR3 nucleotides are TGCAGCGTGGGAGCGGGAGGGGGCACAGATACGCAGTATTTT. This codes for CSVGAGGGTDTQYF.

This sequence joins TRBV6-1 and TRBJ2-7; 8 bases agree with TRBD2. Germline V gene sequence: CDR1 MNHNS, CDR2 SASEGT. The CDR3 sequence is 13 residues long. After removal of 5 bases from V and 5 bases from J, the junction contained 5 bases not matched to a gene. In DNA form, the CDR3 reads TGTGCCAGCAGTCCCCCGGGGGGGCACGAGCAGTACTTC. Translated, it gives CASSPPGGHEQYF.